This T cell receptor (beta chain) was documented in a study of CD8+CD57+ T cells in acquired aplastic anemia. Using genomic DNA as the template, TCR beta VDJ and CDR3 profiling was carried out. TCRdb independently ran MiXCR on the reads; one entry per CDR3 protein. The table records under 250,000 distinct CDR3 sequences, about a third of them present only once. V lost 5 bases and J lost 4, with 15 bases in between. CDR1 is SGHVS and CDR2 is FQNEAQ in the germline V gene. This CDR3 is built from 15 residues. The sample comprised sorted CD4+, CD8+, or CD8+CD57+ T cells (not recorded which) from PBMCs. This TCR was recovered from a human donor in good health, serving as a control. This chain connects TRBV7-8 to TRBJ2-1; the D gene is possibly TRBD2 (5 bases). The CDR3 DNA follows: TGTGCCAGCAGCCCCCCCGGGAAAAAATACAATGAGCAGTTCTTC. As protein: CASSPPGKKYNEQFF.